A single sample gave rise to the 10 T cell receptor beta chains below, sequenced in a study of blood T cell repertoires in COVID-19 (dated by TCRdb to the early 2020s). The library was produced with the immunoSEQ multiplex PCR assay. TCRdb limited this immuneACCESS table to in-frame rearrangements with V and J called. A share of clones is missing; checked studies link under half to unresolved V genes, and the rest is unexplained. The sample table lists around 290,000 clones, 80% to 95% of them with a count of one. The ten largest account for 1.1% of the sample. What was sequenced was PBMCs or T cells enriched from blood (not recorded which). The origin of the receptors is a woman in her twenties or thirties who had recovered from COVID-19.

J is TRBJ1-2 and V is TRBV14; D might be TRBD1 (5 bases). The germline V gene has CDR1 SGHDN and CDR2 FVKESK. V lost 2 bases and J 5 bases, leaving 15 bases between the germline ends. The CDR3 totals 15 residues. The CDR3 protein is CASSQKTAAGYGYTF. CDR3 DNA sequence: TGTGCCAGCAGCCAAAAGACAGCGGCGGGGTATGGCTACACCTTC.

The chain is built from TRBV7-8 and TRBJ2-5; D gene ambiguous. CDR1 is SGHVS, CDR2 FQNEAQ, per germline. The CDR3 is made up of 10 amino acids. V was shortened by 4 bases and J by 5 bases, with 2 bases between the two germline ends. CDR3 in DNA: TGTGCCAGCAGCTCGGAGACCCAGTACTTC. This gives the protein CASSSETQYF.

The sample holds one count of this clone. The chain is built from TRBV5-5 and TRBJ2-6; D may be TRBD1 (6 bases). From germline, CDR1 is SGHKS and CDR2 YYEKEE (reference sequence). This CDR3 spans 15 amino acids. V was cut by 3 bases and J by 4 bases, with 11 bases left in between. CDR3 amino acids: CASSSTGLGANVLTF. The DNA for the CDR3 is TGTGCCAGCAGCTCAACAGGGTTGGGGGCCAACGTCCTGACTTTC.

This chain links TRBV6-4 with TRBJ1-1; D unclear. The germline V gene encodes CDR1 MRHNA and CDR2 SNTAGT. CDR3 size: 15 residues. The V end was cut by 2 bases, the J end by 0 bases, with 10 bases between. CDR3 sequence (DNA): TGTGCCAGCAGTGACATAACAGATATGAACACTGAAGCTTTCTTT. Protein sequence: CASSDITDMNTEAFF.

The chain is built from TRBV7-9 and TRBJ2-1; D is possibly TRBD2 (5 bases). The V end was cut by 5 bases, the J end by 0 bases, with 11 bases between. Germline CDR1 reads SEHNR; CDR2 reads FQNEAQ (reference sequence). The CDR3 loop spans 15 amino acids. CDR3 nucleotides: TGTGCCAGCAGCCGACTAAGGAGCTCCTACAATGAGCAGTTCTTC. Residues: CASSRLRSSYNEQFF.

This CDR3 is CASSNQGIEAFF. The CDR3 nucleotides are TGTGCCAGCAGTAACCAGGGGATTGAAGCTTTCTTT. This chain links TRBV6-2 or TRBV6-3 with TRBJ1-1; possibly TRBD1 for D (6 bases). The CDR3 has 12 amino acids. V lost 5 bases and J 7 bases, leaving 11 bases between the germline ends. The V gene's germline CDR1 is MNHEY and CDR2 SVGEGT.

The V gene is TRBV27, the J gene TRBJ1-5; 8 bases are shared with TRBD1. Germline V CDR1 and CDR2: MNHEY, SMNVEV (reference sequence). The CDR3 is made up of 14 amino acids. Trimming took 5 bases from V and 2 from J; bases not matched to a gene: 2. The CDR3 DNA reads TGTGCCAGCAGTCAGGACAGGGGCAATCAGCCCCAGCATTTT. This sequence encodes CASSQDRGNQPQHF.

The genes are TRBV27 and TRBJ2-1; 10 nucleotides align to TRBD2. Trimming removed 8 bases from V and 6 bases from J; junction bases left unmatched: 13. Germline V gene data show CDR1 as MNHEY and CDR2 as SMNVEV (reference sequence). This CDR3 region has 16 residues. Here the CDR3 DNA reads TGTGCCAGCTATCAGGTAGCGGGAGGACCGGGCAATGAGCAGTTCTTC. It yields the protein CASYQVAGGPGNEQFF.

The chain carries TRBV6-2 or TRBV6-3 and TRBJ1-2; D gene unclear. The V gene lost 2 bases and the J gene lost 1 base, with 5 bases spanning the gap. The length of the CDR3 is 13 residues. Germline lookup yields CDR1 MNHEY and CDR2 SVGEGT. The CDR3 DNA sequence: TGTGCCAGCAGTTACGTTCTTAACTATGGCTACACCTTC. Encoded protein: CASSYVLNYGYTF.

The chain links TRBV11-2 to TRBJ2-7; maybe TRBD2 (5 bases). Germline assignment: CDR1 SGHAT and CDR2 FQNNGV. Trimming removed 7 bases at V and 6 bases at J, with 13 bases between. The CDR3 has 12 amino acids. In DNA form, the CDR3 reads TGTGCCAGCACCCCCGGCGGGCCCGAGCAGTACTTC. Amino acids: CASTPGGPEQYF.